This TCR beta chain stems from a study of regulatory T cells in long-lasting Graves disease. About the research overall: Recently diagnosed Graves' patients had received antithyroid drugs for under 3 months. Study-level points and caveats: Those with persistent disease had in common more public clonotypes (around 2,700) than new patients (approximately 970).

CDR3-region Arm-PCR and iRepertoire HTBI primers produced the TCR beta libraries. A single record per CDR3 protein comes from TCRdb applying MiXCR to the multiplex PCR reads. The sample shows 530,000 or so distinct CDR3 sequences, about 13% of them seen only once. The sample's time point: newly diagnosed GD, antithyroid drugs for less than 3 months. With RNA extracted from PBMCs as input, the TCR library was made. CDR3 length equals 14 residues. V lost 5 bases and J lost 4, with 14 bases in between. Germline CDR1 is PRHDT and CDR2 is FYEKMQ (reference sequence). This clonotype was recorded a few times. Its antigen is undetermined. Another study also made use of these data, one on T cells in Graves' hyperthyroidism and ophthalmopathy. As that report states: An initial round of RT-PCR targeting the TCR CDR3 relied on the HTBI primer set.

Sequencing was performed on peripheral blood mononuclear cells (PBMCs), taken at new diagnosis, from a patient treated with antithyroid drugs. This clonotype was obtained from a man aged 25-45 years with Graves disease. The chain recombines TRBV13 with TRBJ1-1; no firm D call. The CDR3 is CASSLAFSGTEAFF. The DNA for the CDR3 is TGTGCCAGCAGCCTCGCCTTCTCGGGCACTGAAGCTTTCTTT.